The next 32 T cell receptor beta chains were all read from a single sample in a study of technical replicates of blood from several donors (dated by TCRdb to about 2017). Libraries came from the immunoSEQ multiplex PCR assay. Held by TCRdb, this immuneACCESS table contains in-frame sequences only and omits some clones. Under half of the omission traces to an unresolved V gene where checked; the cause of the rest is unknown. This sample is represented by 60,000 to 80,000 clones; around 90% of them were singletons. Clones ranked in the top ten supply over 4% of the sample. What was sequenced was PBMCs. All receptors derive from a human donor in good health. Some clones in this sample may be carry-over from other donors' samples.

This clone was counted only a few times. V usage is TRBV7-9 and J usage is TRBJ2-3; 8 nucleotides align to TRBD2. V gave up 3 bases and J gave up 0 bases; unmatched junction bases: 5. Germline V gives CDR1 SEHNR, CDR2 FQNEAQ (reference sequence). There are 16 residues in the CDR3. This CDR3 reads CASSLELAASTDTQYF. DNA for the CDR3: TGTGCCAGCAGCTTGGAACTAGCGGCTAGCACAGATACGCAGTATTTT.

This clone was seen more than once but under ten times. The chain uses TRBV10-2 and TRBJ2-1; weak D call: TRBD1 (6 bases). This CDR3 contains 15 residues. Germline CDR1 is WSHSY and CDR2 is SAAADI. Trimming took 10 bases from V and 0 from J, leaving 16 bases between them. The CDR3 sequence: CATRGLGASYNEQFF. Written as DNA, the CDR3 is TGCGCCACCAGGGGCTTAGGGGCCTCCTACAATGAGCAGTTCTTC.

The rearrangement links TRBV7-2 to TRBJ2-7, with a weak D call TRBD1 (6 bases). Between the trimmed V and J ends, which lost 2 bases and 1 base, there was a span of 12 bases. CDR1 is SGHTA, CDR2 FQGNSA, per germline. The CDR3 loop spans 15 amino acids. CDR3 DNA sequence: TGTGCCAGCAGCTTACCCCAGGGGAATTCCTACGAGCAGTACTTC. Translated: CASSLPQGNSYEQYF.

This sequence joins TRBV6-6 and TRBJ2-7; D remains unclear. V was shortened by 2 bases and J by 3 bases, with 2 bases between the two germline ends. The CDR3 covers 11 residues. Germline loops: CDR1 MNHNY, CDR2 SVGAGI (reference sequence). The CDR3 bases are TGTGCCAGCAGTTACCACTACGAGCAGTACTTC. Translation gives CASSYHYEQYF.

The chain carries TRBV18 and TRBJ2-1, with TRBD2 identical over 14 bases. V was clipped by 3 bases and J by 9 bases; unmatched bases: 7. Looked up from germline, CDR1 is KGHSH and CDR2 is LQKENI. The length of the CDR3 is 16 residues. CDR3 DNA: TGTGCCAGCTCACCGACTAGCGGGAGGGCTTGGAGTGAGCAGTTCTTC. Translating it yields CASSPTSGRAWSEQFF.

The chain employs TRBV7-9 and TRBJ1-1; D is uncertain. Between the trimmed V and J ends, which lost 1 base and 11 bases, there was a span of 11 bases. The CDR3 loop spans 12 amino acids. Germline CDR1 and CDR2: SEHNR and FQNEAQ (reference sequence). Here the CDR3 DNA reads TGTGCCAGCAGCTTAGAGTCCGGGAGTGCTTTCTTT. Translating it yields CASSLESGSAFF.

This clone has just one count. The chain has TRBV10-3 and TRBJ2-7, with a tentative D call TRBD1 (6 bases). The CDR3 has 14 residues. Looked up from germline, CDR1 is ENHRY and CDR2 is SYGVKD. Trimming took 6 bases from V and 0 from J, leaving 12 bases between them. In DNA form, the CDR3 reads TGTGCCATCAGCCCCGGACAGCGCTCCTACGAGCAGTACTTC. Amino acids: CAISPGQRSYEQYF.

The J gene is TRBJ2-1, the V gene TRBV4-2, with D unresolved. Germline values: CDR1 LGHNA, CDR2 YNFKEQ. Trimming took 0 bases from V and 2 from J, leaving 11 bases between them. This CDR3 is built from 16 residues. In nucleotides, the CDR3 is TGTGCCAGCAGCCAAGATATTGGCATCCCCTACAATGAGCAGTTCTTC. It is translated as CASSQDIGIPYNEQFF.

This clone was seen just once. V and J are TRBV2 and TRBJ2-3, with 13 bases that match TRBD2. The CDR3 runs 17 residues. CDR1 and CDR2 from the germline V gene are SNHLY and FYNNEI. With 5 bases clipped from V and 6 bases from J, the junction kept 11 bases outside the gene matches. CDR3: CASSQSPGLAGPDTQYF. DNA of the CDR3: TGTGCCAGCAGTCAGAGCCCGGGACTAGCGGGACCCGATACGCAGTATTTT.

This clone was seen a handful of times. The chain couples TRBV2 to TRBJ1-6; D might be TRBD1 (6 bases). Germline CDR1 reads SNHLY; CDR2 reads FYNNEI. The CDR3 totals 14 residues. Trimming removed 7 bases from V and 8 bases from J, with 15 bases in between. The CDR3, as DNA: TGTGCCAGCACGTTTACAGGGTCTTATTCACCCCTCCACTTT. It codes for CASTFTGSYSPLHF.

The rearrangement joins TRBV15 to TRBJ2-7; 8 bases are shared with TRBD1. V trimming: 0 bases; J trimming: 7 bases; junction bases outside the gene matches: 2. The CDR3 is 13 amino acids. From germline, CDR1 is LNHNV and CDR2 YYDKDF (reference sequence). The chain's CDR3 is CATSRDRGLEQYF. The CDR3 DNA reads TGTGCCACCAGCAGAGACAGGGGGCTTGAGCAGTACTTC.

J is TRBJ2-4 and V is TRBV5-1, with 13 bases aligning to TRBD2. Germline V CDR1 and CDR2: SGHRS, YFSETQ. J gave up 3 bases and V 4 bases, and 13 bases lay outside the gene matches. The CDR3 extends over 19 amino acids. The CDR3 nucleotides read TGCGCCAGCAGCCTGGTTGGGACTAGCGGGAAATGGCACAAAAACATTCAGTACTTC. Protein product: CASSLVGTSGKWHKNIQYF.

The gene calls are TRBV5-1 and TRBJ2-1, with 10 bases matching TRBD2. The length of the CDR3 is 16 residues. Trimming removed 4 bases from V and 9 bases from J; junction bases left unmatched: 13. Germline V gene sequence: CDR1 SGHRS, CDR2 YFSETQ. CDR3 protein: CASSPEALGTSAEQFF. As DNA, the CDR3 is TGCGCCAGCAGCCCGGAGGCGCTAGGGACTAGCGCTGAGCAGTTCTTC.

The chain is built from TRBV12-5 and TRBJ2-1; possible D gene TRBD2, 7 bases. Germline CDR1 LGHNT, CDR2 FRNRAP. V was cut by 3 bases and J by 0 bases, with 15 bases left in between. This CDR3 comprises 17 residues. This chain's CDR3 is CASGLMVGGGSYNEQFF. The CDR3 DNA sequence: TGTGCTAGTGGTTTAATGGTAGGGGGGGGCTCCTACAATGAGCAGTTCTTC.

The chain links TRBV5-6 to TRBJ2-7, with D unresolved. CDR1 SGHDT and CDR2 YYEEEE come from the germline V gene. V gave up 2 bases and J gave up 7 bases, with 10 bases separating them. This CDR3 is 12 amino acids long. This CDR3 reads CASSFIRKEQYF. In DNA form, the CDR3 reads TGTGCCAGCAGCTTCATCAGGAAGGAGCAGTACTTC.

The chain has TRBV27 and TRBJ2-3; 8 bases map to TRBD2. V trimming: 5 bases; J trimming: 3 bases; junction bases outside the gene matches: 25. The CDR3 covers 21 residues. The germline gives CDR1 MNHEY, CDR2 SMNVEV (reference sequence). CDR3 coding DNA: TGTGCCAGCAGTCCCCGCCAGAGGAGCGGGAGAGCGCCAAAGCGGACAGATACGCAGTATTTT. Translation: CASSPRQRSGRAPKRTDTQYF.

This clone was recorded once. This rearrangement joins TRBV6-5 to TRBJ1-1; tentative D call: TRBD1 (6 bases). Trimming shortened V by 6 bases and J by 4 bases, and 12 bases separated the two germline ends. The CDR3 is 13 residues long. The germline V gene encodes CDR1 MNHEY and CDR2 SVGAGI. The CDR3 nucleotides read TGTGCCAGCAGCCGACAGGTCGGCACTGAAGCTTTCTTT. Translation: CASSRQVGTEAFF.

The chain has TRBV6-5 and TRBJ2-3, with D perhaps TRBD1 (6 bases). Trimming removed 5 bases from V and 4 bases from J, with 10 bases in between. Germline CDR1 is MNHEY and CDR2 is SVGAGI. This CDR3 has 13 residues. The CDR3 DNA reads as TGTGCCAGCAGTGCCCCAGGGGCAGATACGCAGTATTTT. Amino acids: CASSAPGADTQYF.

The chain is built from TRBV7-9 and TRBJ2-2; possible D gene TRBD2, 5 bases. Germline assignment: CDR1 SEHNR and CDR2 FQNEAQ (reference sequence). The CDR3 contains 15 residues. V was clipped by 2 bases and J by 3 bases, with 10 bases between them. The CDR3 reads CASSLLSGYTGELFF. DNA of the CDR3: TGTGCCAGCAGCTTACTTTCGGGGTACACCGGGGAGCTGTTTTTT.

A single count supports this clone. V gene TRBV21-1 combines with J gene TRBJ1-5. TRBV21-1 is a documented pseudogene. CDR3 length: 15 residues. In nucleotides, the CDR3 is TGTGCCAGCATCTTGTCCCAATGTCGGAATCAGCCCCAGCATTTT. The encoded protein is CASILSQCRNQPQHF.

The gene calls are TRBV5-6 and TRBJ2-7, with D tentatively TRBD1 (5 bases). Per germline, CDR1 SGHDT and CDR2 YYEEEE. Trimming shortened V by 4 bases and J by 3 bases, and 14 bases separated the two germline ends. The CDR3 loop spans 14 amino acids. CDR3 protein: CASSPRQSYYEQYF. The DNA for the CDR3 is TGTGCCAGCAGCCCGAGACAGAGTTACTACGAGCAGTACTTC.

The chain employs TRBV29-1 and TRBJ2-5; 8 bases line up with TRBD2. The CDR3 totals 15 residues. The germline V gene encodes CDR1 SQVTM and CDR2 ANQGSEA. V was clipped by 4 bases and J by 4 bases; unmatched bases: 11. This CDR3 reads CSVVWAGGLIETQYF. CDR3 in DNA: TGCAGCGTTGTATGGGCGGGGGGCCTGATAGAGACCCAGTACTTC.

The chain combines TRBV10-1 with TRBJ2-3; a possible D gene is TRBD2 (6 bases). Between the trimmed V and J ends, which lost 4 bases and 6 bases, there was a span of 14 bases. Looked up from germline, CDR1 is WNHNN and CDR2 is SYGVQD (reference sequence). The CDR3 is made up of 14 amino acids. CDR3 bases: TGCGCCAGCAGTGCGCAACTAGCAGGGGATACGCAGTATTTT. Amino acid sequence: CASSAQLAGDTQYF.

V and J are TRBV9 and TRBJ1-1, with 11 bases matching TRBD1. The CDR3 length is 14 residues. With V trimmed by 4 bases and J by 7 bases, 6 bases remained unmatched. Germline lookup yields CDR1 SGDLS and CDR2 YYNGEE. DNA for the CDR3: TGTGCCAGCAGCCCGGGGACAGGGGGTAGTGAAGCTTTCTTT. The encoded protein is CASSPGTGGSEAFF.

This clone was observed once. The rearrangement uses TRBV28 and TRBJ1-2, with 7 bases identical to TRBD1. Germline V CDR1 and CDR2: MDHEN, SYDVKM. The length of the CDR3 is 15 residues. V lost 5 bases to trimming and J lost 0 bases; unmatched junction nucleotides: 6. CDR3 DNA: TGTGCCAGCAGTACGGGGGACAGTTCTAACTATGGCTACACCTTC. It yields the protein CASSTGDSSNYGYTF.

This chain connects TRBV10-3 to TRBJ1-2; no definite D call. The CDR3 spans 14 residues. The germline V gene encodes CDR1 ENHRY and CDR2 SYGVKD. V lost 4 bases, J lost 4 bases, and 13 bases lay in between. In DNA form, the CDR3 reads TGTGCCATCAGTGCGGGGATTCTCGTCTATGGCTACACCTTC. This translates into CAISAGILVYGYTF.

V and J are TRBV21-1 and TRBJ2-7; TRBD2, the table's D call, was not compared with the DNA. TRBV21-1 is reported as a pseudogene. The CDR3 runs 13 residues. CDR3 nucleotide sequence: TGTGCCAGCAGAACGGGACTGTACTACGAGCAGTACTTC. Amino acid sequence: CASRTGLYYEQYF.

The chain uses TRBV29-1 and TRBJ1-3; tentatively, D is TRBD1 (6 bases). The CDR3 spans 14 residues. Germline-derived CDR1 and CDR2 are SQVTM and ANQGSEA. V shed 4 bases and J shed 8 bases, with 18 bases lying between them. The CDR3 DNA reads as TGCAGCGTTGTAGCCCAGGGGAATCTGGACACCATATATTTT. It specifies CSVVAQGNLDTIYF.

This clone was recorded a few times. The V gene is TRBV6-6, the J gene TRBJ1-4; perhaps TRBD1 as D (5 bases). The CDR3 covers 13 residues. Germline V gives CDR1 MNHNY, CDR2 SVGAGI (reference sequence). The V gene lost 2 bases and the J gene lost 14 bases, with 15 bases spanning the gap. The CDR3, as DNA: TGTGCCAGCAGTTACATGGCAGGGCAGGGTCTGTTTTTT. Translated: CASSYMAGQGLFF.

This clone was detected only a few times. The rearrangement links TRBV13 to TRBJ2-7; 13 positions agree with TRBD2. With 2 bases clipped from V and 4 bases from J, the junction kept 2 bases outside the gene matches. CDR1 is PRHDT and CDR2 is FYEKMQ in the germline V gene (reference sequence). The length of the CDR3 is 15 residues. The DNA of the CDR3 is TGTGCCAGCAGCTTAAGACTAGCGGGGGGTTACGAGCAGTACTTC. It translates to CASSLRLAGGYEQYF.

This clone was seen more than once but under ten times. CDR3 nucleotide sequence: TGCGCCAGCAGCATGTTTTGGGGCGCGGGGCAGCCCCAGCATTTT. Translated: CASSMFWGAGQPQHF. This chain joins TRBV5-1 and TRBJ1-5; maybe TRBD1 (5 bases). The CDR3 contains 15 residues. CDR1 and CDR2 from the germline V gene are SGHRS and YFSETQ. The V end lost 4 bases, the J end lost 7 bases, and 18 bases lay between the germline ends.

V is TRBV5-6 and J is TRBJ1-6; TRBD1 is a possible D gene (6 bases). V dropped 5 bases and J dropped 2 bases, with 14 bases sitting between them. The CDR3 length is 16 residues. The germline V gene encodes CDR1 SGHDT and CDR2 YYEEEE. CDR3 protein: CASRRTGTTYNSPLHF. CDR3 nucleotides: TGTGCCAGCAGAAGAACAGGGACCACCTATAATTCACCCCTCCACTTT.